Sequencing of this T cell receptor (beta chain) was carried out in a study of control samples from healthy donors and cancer patients. Germline lookup yields CDR1 LGHDT and CDR2 YNNKEL (reference sequence). V trimming: 0 bases; J trimming: 0 bases; junction bases outside the gene matches: 1. There are 15 residues in the CDR3. Generated by immunoSEQ multiplex PCR, the TCRdb table keeps only in-frame clones and is missing some. Among some 410,000 clones listed, 90% were seen once. V and J are TRBV3-1 (or the pseudogene TRBV3-2) and TRBJ2-5, with 7 nucleotides matching TRBD2. This receptor was obtained from a man aged 40-55 years with head and neck cancer. The source material was PBMCs. CDR3 in DNA: TGTGCCAGCAGCCAAGATAGCGGGTACCAAGAGACCCAGTACTTC. Translated: CASSQDSGYQETQYF.